This TCR beta chain comes out of a study of somatic mutations in cytotoxic T cells in rheumatoid arthritis. Measured with immunoSEQ multiplex PCR; TCRdb has only the in-frame clones, and not every one. The table lists 18,000 or so clones, more than 60% of them singletons. Looked up from germline, CDR1 is MNHEY and CDR2 is SMNVEV (reference sequence). This CDR3 spans 14 amino acids. V was shortened by 0 bases and J by 5 bases, with 10 bases between the two germline ends. The chain recombines TRBV27 with TRBJ1-2, with D uncertain. The TCR originated in a woman aged 55-75 years in good health. The sequencing sample was made of CD8+ T cells sorted from blood. CDR3 residues: CASSLSGEGYGYTF. DNA for the CDR3: TGTGCCAGCAGTTTATCGGGAGAGGGATATGGCTACACCTTC.